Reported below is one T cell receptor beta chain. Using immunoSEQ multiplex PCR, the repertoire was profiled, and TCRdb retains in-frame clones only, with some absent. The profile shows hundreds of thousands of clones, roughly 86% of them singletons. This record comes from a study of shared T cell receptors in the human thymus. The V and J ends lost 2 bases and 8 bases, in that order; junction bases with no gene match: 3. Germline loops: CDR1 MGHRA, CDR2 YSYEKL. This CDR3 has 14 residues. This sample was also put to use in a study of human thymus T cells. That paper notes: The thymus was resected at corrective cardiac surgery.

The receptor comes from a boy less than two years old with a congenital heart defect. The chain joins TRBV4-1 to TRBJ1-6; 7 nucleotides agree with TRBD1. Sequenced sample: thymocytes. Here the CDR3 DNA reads TGCGCCAGCAGCCAACCGCAGGGGGATTCACCCCTCCACTTT. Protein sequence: CASSQPQGDSPLHF.